This T cell receptor (beta chain) emerged from a study of blood T cell repertoires in COVID-19. About the study: Researchers got acute and convalescent COVID-19 samples from the United States, Italy and Spain.

The CDR3 sequence is 15 residues long. CDR1 is SGHTA and CDR2 is FQGNSA in the germline V gene. V was clipped by 3 bases and J by 7 bases; unmatched bases: 4. Recovered status in Cohort 3 required two negative PCRs, clearance, or symptom resolution. Repertoires were generated with immunoSEQ multiplex PCR, while TCRdb's copy carries only in-frame clones and drops some. This table holds 400,000 to 450,000 clones, around 91% found once. The chain uses TRBV7-2 and TRBJ1-6, with TRBD1 matching 9 bases. This TCR was sampled from a man younger than 35 who had recovered from COVID-19. Sequencing was performed on PBMCs or T cells enriched from blood (not recorded which). The CDR3 here is CASSFGTGRNSPLHF. Here the CDR3 DNA reads TGTGCCAGCAGCTTCGGGACAGGGAGGAATTCACCCCTCCACTTT. The complete variable domain, with remaining parts taken from reference TRBV7-2 and TRBJ1-6, reads GAGVSQSPSNKVTEKGKDVELRCDPISGHTALYWYRQSLGQGLEFLIYFQGNSAPDKSGLPSDRFSAERTGGSVSTLTIQRTQQEDSAVYLCASSFGTGRNSPLHFGNGTRLTVT.